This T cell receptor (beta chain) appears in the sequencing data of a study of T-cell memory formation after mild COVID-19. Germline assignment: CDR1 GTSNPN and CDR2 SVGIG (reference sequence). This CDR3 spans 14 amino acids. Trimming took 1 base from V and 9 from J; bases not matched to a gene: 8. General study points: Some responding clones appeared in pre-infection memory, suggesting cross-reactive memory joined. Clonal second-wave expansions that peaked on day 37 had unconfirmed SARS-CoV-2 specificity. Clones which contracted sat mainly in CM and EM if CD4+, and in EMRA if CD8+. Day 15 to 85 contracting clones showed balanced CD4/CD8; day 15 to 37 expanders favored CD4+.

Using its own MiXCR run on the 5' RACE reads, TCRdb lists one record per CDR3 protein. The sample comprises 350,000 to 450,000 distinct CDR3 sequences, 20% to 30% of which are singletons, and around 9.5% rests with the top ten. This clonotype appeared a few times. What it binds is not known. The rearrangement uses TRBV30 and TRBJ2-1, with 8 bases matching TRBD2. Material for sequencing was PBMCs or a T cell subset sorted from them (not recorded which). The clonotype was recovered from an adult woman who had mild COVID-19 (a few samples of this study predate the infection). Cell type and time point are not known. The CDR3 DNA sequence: TGTGCCTGGAGTGGGGGAACTAGCGGTACTGAGCAGTTCTTC. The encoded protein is CAWSGGTSGTEQFF.